These T cell receptor beta chains were read from a single sample in a study of T-cell memory formation after mild COVID-19. Via MiXCR, TCRdb re-called the 5' RACE reads, giving one row per CDR3 protein. The sample yields roughly 580,000 distinct CDR3 sequences, approximately 18% seen once. Input material: PBMCs or a T cell subset sorted from them (not recorded which). These receptors were collected from an adult woman who had mild COVID-19 (a few samples of this study predate the infection). Cell type and time point are not known. Each CDR3 is given without its conserved first and last residue.

v_gene	CDR3aa
TRBV5-6	ASSPRGGYYEQY
TRBV7-2	ASSSGQGVDGYT
TRBV20-1	SARPDRGPPYEQY
TRBV20-1	SARDLLATSYNEQF
TRBV7-8	ASSLAGMLGSEQY
TRBV5-1	ASSLGGPANTDTQY
TRBV6-2/TRBV6-3	ASSLGGRQANYGYT
TRBV5-6	ASSLEVFGTEAF
TRBV9	ASSVYRDLNTEAF
TRBV12-3/TRBV12-4	ASSFGRGVTDTQY
TRBV7-9	ASSLARDSGNTIY
TRBV4-1	ASSQAVVQPQH
TRBV18	ASSPGLGGGSTDTQY
TRBV7-6	ASSLVSAPSDSYNEQF
TRBV7-2	ASTQRAGRVYEQY
TRBV5-5	ASSRLPYAGELF
TRBV29-1	SVGTAIEQF
TRBV14	ASSQGAAGEQY
TRBV7-2	ASSLVGSGGASGETQY
TRBV20-1	SAFPPGLAVVTRYNEQF
TRBV6-1	ASSEGLAESYEQY
TRBV12-3/TRBV12-4	ASSSFYEQY
TRBV11-2	ASSYRGAVEQF
TRBV30	AWSPPGKNSPLH
TRBV15	ATSRVPEETQY
TRBV29-1	SAARGTSGPRSYNEQF